The source of this T cell receptor beta chain is a study of T cell repertoires in cytomegalovirus infection. Study in general: TCR beta signatures that were public indicated CMV infection and matching HLA type. The study, taken as a whole, reports: The ex vivo response was dominated by HLA-C-restricted CMV-specific TCR beta clonotypes. Cumulated frequencies of public TCR beta families served to identify carriers of CMV plus the relevant HLA.

To note about this clonotype: As yet, its antigen is unknown.

V shed 0 bases and J shed 4 bases, with 24 bases lying between them. The CDR3 is made up of 19 amino acids. Germline V gives CDR1 MRHNA, CDR2 SNTAGT. TCRdb itself ran the reads through MiXCR, one entry per CDR3 protein. The sample holds approximately 550,000 distinct CDR3 sequences, approximately 16% seen once. Sequenced input: CD8+ T cells from PBMCs. The gene calls are TRBV6-4 and TRBJ2-5; no definite D call. The sequence was obtained from a human donor in good health (CMV status not recorded). Some clones in this sample may be carry-over from other donors' samples. Written as DNA, the CDR3 is TGTGCCAGCAGTGACTCAGGAAGGCATCGCACCCCGTTCAGAGAGACCCAGTACTTC. It codes for CASSDSGRHRTPFRETQYF.